This T cell receptor beta chain stems from a study of a mutant IDH1 vaccine in newly diagnosed glioma. The wider study: There were eight vaccinations for patients, given in weeks 1, 3, 5, 7, 11, 15, 19 and 23. Vaccines were first given 4-6 weeks after radiotherapy alone, or with temozolomide cycles. Patients' prior therapy spanned radiotherapy, temozolomide, or both; most underwent both.

Trimming removed 4 bases at V and 7 bases at J, with 13 bases between. Germline-derived CDR1 and CDR2 are MNHNY and SVGAGI (reference sequence). The length of the CDR3 is 13 residues. Regarding this clone: As yet, its antigen is unknown.

Time point noted: week 11, during vaccination. Vaccinated patients received 300 ug of mutant IDH1 20-mer peptide per dose, with topical imiquimod. Findings and caveats of the study: Pseudoprogression looked unconnected to shifts in top peripheral T cell clonotypes.

The repertoire was sequenced with immunoSEQ multiplex PCR; TCRdb's copy has only in-frame clones and lacks some. The repertoire consists of 40,000 or so clones, with 84% occurring once and the leading ten covering over 2%. The TCR comes from a middle-aged man with glioma. This specimen consisted of PBMCs, obtained from a glioma patient whose treatment included an IDH1 peptide vaccine. The chain couples TRBV6-6 to TRBJ1-2, with D unresolved. CDR3 amino acids: CASSSGSPPGYTF. DNA of the CDR3: TGTGCCAGCAGTTCGGGATCCCCCCCTGGCTACACCTTC.